This record looks at one T cell receptor (beta chain) sequence and its context. The CDR3 extends over 13 amino acids. CDR1 ENHRY and CDR2 SYGVKD come from the germline V gene. The trim removed 8 bases at V and 5 bases at J, leaving 5 bases unmatched. The data belong to a study of blood T cell repertoires in COVID-19. In the original workflow: Estimates of nucleated cell counts were drawn from the amplification of reference gene primers. Here immunoSEQ multiplex PCR was the method, and the copy in TCRdb shows in-frame clones only, minus some. The DNA was the basis for D and trimming; V, J and clone size are from that table. The table includes around 300,000 clones, roughly 88% detected once.

The sample comprised peripheral blood. The gene calls are TRBV10-3 and TRBJ2-1; the match to TRBD1 covers 8 bases. The origin of this receptor is an older woman with acute or convalescent COVID-19. DNA for the CDR3: TGTGCCATCTCGGGACAGGATAACAATGAGCAGTTCTTC. Translation gives CAISGQDNNEQFF.